This record covers a single T cell receptor beta chain. The target antigen is unknown. CD45RO negativity and positive selection for CCR7 defined naive CD8 cells, a population that excluded terminally differentiated effector memory CD45RA+ cells. This specimen comes from a study of shared clonotypes between healthy human individuals. The germline V and J ends were trimmed by 4 bases and 3 bases, with 4 bases remaining between them. The CDR3 is made up of 12 amino acids. The germline gives CDR1 MNHNY, CDR2 SVGAGI (reference sequence). The authors distributed each subset's genomic DNA evenly over several immunoSEQ plates. Under the authors' procedure: Junction-only sequences produced by ImmunoSEQ had no quality scores, so filtering differed. Clones were sequenced by immunoSEQ multiplex PCR, and TCRdb holds only the in-frame ones, with some missing. That table is the source of V, J and clone size, and D and trimming were worked out from the DNA. The sample consists of some 2,000,000 clones, about 94% of them appearing once.

General observations from the study: Non-shared clonotypes displayed generation probabilities falling below those of clonotypes present in all four donors.

The chain links TRBV6-6 to TRBJ2-1, with D hard to call. This receptor was obtained from a man aged 18 to 30 in good health. The sample consisted of naive CD8+ T cells sorted from blood. The CDR3 sequence is CASSSNYNEQFF. The DNA of the CDR3 is TGTGCCAGCAGTTCTAACTACAATGAGCAGTTCTTC.